This TCR beta chain was captured by sequencing in a study of blood T cells in healthy people across ages. Study-level points and caveats: The study found more naive CD4+ cells and higher diversity in long-lived than aged donors.

A sample-barcoded 5' primer and a J-beta primer mix were used in a second PCR of roughly 6 to 11 cycles. In TCRdb, the 5' RACE reads were re-called with MiXCR into one record per CDR3 protein. The sample includes about 580,000 distinct CDR3 sequences, roughly 48% of them seen just once. As concerns this clonotype: Its target is not known.

Extraction of total RNA produced a minimum of 5.5 micrograms from each sample. There are 15 residues in the CDR3. CDR1 is DFQATT and CDR2 is SNEGSKA in the germline V gene (reference sequence). V trimming: 4 bases; J trimming: 10 bases; junction bases outside the gene matches: 14. The sample consisted of blood. The V call is TRBV20-1, the J call TRBJ2-1; 9 bases agree with TRBD1. This receptor was taken from a man of 80 years or more in good health. This CDR3 reads CSANSGTGSRYEQFF. As DNA, the CDR3 is TGCAGTGCTAACTCCGGGACAGGGTCACGCTACGAGCAGTTCTTC.